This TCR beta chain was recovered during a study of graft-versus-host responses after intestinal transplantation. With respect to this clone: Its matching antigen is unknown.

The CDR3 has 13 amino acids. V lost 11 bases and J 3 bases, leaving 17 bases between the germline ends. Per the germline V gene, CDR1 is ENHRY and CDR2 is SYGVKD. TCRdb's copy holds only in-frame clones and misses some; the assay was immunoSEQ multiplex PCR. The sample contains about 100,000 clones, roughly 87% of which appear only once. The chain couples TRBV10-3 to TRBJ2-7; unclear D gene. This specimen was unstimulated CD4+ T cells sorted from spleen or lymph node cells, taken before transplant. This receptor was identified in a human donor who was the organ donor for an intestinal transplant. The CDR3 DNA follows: TGTGCCGCCACCGGATCCCCTTACTACGAGCAGTACTTC. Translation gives CAATGSPYYEQYF.